The rows below give T cell receptor beta chains drawn from one sample of a study of blood T cell repertoires in COVID-19. Repertoires were generated with immunoSEQ multiplex PCR, while TCRdb's copy carries only in-frame clones and drops some. There are about 270,000 clones in the sample; 90% occur only once, and over 4% lies in the top ten. The specimen was PBMCs or T cells enriched from blood (not recorded which). The receptors originated from a woman aged 30 to 39 with acute COVID-19. CDR3s include the opening cysteine and the closing phenylalanine or tryptophan. D genes are given only for firm matches. Rows may omit the clone size; those that give it use once, few, many or a size class.

17 | TRBD2 | TRBJ2-2 | TRBV11-2 | NA | CASSSFRGAGGTGELFF | TGTGCCAGCAGCTCCTTTCGGGGAGCGGGAGGGACCGGGGAGCTGTTTTTT
14 | NA | TRBJ2-7 | TRBV3-1/TRBV3-2 | NA | CAVAPAQGSYEQYF | TGTGCCGTCGCCCCCGCGCAGGGCTCCTACGAGCAGTACTTC
14 | NA | TRBJ1-4 | TRBV10-3 | NA | CAISRDTPNEKLFF | TGTGCCATCAGTCGGGACACTCCAAATGAAAAACTGTTTTTT
13 | NA | TRBJ2-7 | TRBV19 | once | CASTTGLKYEQYF | TGTGCCAGTACCACCGGACTGAAATACGAGCAGTACTTC
15 | NA | TRBJ1-5 | TRBV28 | NA | CASSPVGRGDQPQHF | TGTGCCAGCAGTCCAGTAGGTAGGGGTGATCAGCCCCAGCATTTT
12 | NA | TRBJ2-7 | TRBV28 | NA | CASSFNNYEQYF | TGTGCCAGCAGTTTTAACAACTACGAGCAGTACTTC
15 | TRBD2 | TRBJ2-7 | TRBV6-2/TRBV6-3 | NA | CASRPRTSGRYEQYF | TGTGCCAGCAGACCTAGGACTAGCGGTAGGTACGAGCAGTACTTC
15 | TRBD1 | TRBJ1-5 | TRBV14 | NA | CASSRDREDNQPQHF | TGTGCCAGCAGCCGGGACAGGGAAGACAATCAGCCCCAGCATTTT
13 | TRBD1 | TRBJ2-7 | TRBV3-1/TRBV3-2 | few | CASSLGTGGEQYF | TGTGCCAGCAGCCTCGGGACAGGGGGGGAGCAGTACTTC
15 | NA | TRBJ1-5 | TRBV28 | NA | CASRRHRYSNQPQHF | TGTGCCAGCAGGCGACATCGTTATAGCAATCAGCCCCAGCATTTT
17 | TRBD1 | TRBJ1-1 | TRBV9 | NA | CASSALPGDRLNTEAFF | TGTGCCAGCAGCGCCCTCCCTGGGGACAGGTTAAACACTGAAGCTTTCTTT
15 | NA | TRBJ1-4 | TRBV3-1/TRBV3-2 | NA | CASSQGNRRPEKLFF | TGTGCCAGCAGCCAAGGGAATAGGAGACCTGAAAAACTGTTTTTT
15 | NA | TRBJ2-7 | TRBV7-3 | NA | CASSPGSGPSYEQYF | TGTGCCAGCAGCCCCGGTTCGGGTCCCTCCTACGAGCAGTACTTC
15 | NA | TRBJ2-1 | TRBV7-6 | NA | CASSHRESMSNEQFF | TGTGCCAGCAGCCATCGGGAGTCGATGTCTAATGAGCAGTTCTTC
16 | NA | TRBJ2-7 | TRBV30 | NA | CAWSVPRGHLSYEQYF | TGTGCCTGGAGTGTCCCTAGGGGACACCTCTCCTACGAGCAGTACTTC
14 | TRBD2 | TRBJ2-1 | TRBV29-1 | NA | CSVAPGLVYNEQFF | TGCAGCGTTGCACCGGGACTAGTTTACAATGAGCAGTTCTTC
12 | NA | TRBJ1-5 | TRBV6-5 | NA | CASSLLGQPQHF | TGTGCCAGCAGTTTGCTAGGTCAGCCCCAGCATTTT
14 | TRBD1 | TRBJ2-3 | TRBV30 | NA | CAWSAGQGADTQYF | TGTGCCTGGAGTGCGGGACAGGGCGCAGATACGCAGTATTTT
14 | NA | TRBJ1-3 | TRBV28 | NA | CASTLPGFGNTIYF | TGTGCCAGCACTTTGCCAGGGTTCGGAAACACCATATATTTT
15 | TRBD2 | TRBJ2-1 | TRBV28 | NA | CASSSGRVSYNEQFF | TGTGCCAGCAGTAGCGGGAGGGTCTCCTACAATGAGCAGTTCTTC
13 | NA | TRBJ2-2 | TRBV7-3 | few | CASSLLGAGELFF | TGTGCCAGCAGCTTACTCGGGGCCGGGGAGCTGTTTTTT
15 | NA | TRBJ1-5 | TRBV15 | NA | CATSREGGSGQPQHF | TGTGCCACCAGCAGAGAAGGCGGGAGTGGGCAGCCCCAGCATTTT
13 | NA | TRBJ1-3 | TRBV6-5 | NA | CASIKLHGNTIYF | TGTGCCAGCATAAAGCTCCACGGAAACACCATATATTTT
15 | TRBD1 | TRBJ2-1 | TRBV19 | NA | CASSTDRGPYNEQFF | TGTGCCAGTAGTACGGACAGGGGGCCCTACAATGAGCAGTTCTTC
17 | TRBD1 | TRBJ1-6 | TRBV19 | NA | CASRQIFGQAGNSPLHF | TGTGCCAGTAGACAGATATTTGGACAGGCGGGGAATTCACCCCTCCACTTT
15 | NA | TRBJ1-6 | TRBV9 | NA | CASSPQGYGNSPLHF | TGTGCCAGCAGCCCCCAGGGTTATGGTAATTCACCCCTCCACTTT
16 | NA | TRBJ2-3 | TRBV6-1 | NA | CASSDLGHLNTDTQYF | TGTGCCAGCAGTGACCTCGGACACCTCAACACAGATACGCAGTATTTT
14 | TRBD2 | TRBJ2-4 | TRBV5-1 | once | CASSQNREGDIQYF | TGCGCCAGCAGCCAAAATCGGGAGGGAGACATTCAGTACTTC
15 | NA | TRBJ1-1 | TRBV27 | NA | CASSPRLGTYTEAFF | TGTGCCAGCAGTCCCCGACTGGGGACTTACACTGAAGCTTTCTTT
16 | NA | TRBJ2-2 | TRBV27 | NA | CASSPGGGQGAGELFF | TGTGCCAGCAGCCCGGGAGGGGGCCAAGGTGCCGGGGAGCTGTTTTTT
15 | TRBD2 | TRBJ2-5 | TRBV6-2/TRBV6-3 | NA | CASSPLAGDMETQYF | TGTGCCAGCAGTCCACTAGCGGGAGATATGGAGACCCAGTACTTC
17 | NA | TRBJ2-1 | TRBV7-2 | once | CASSLGGPRSPTGEQFF | TGTGCCAGCAGCTTAGGGGGGCCCCGATCCCCAACAGGTGAGCAGTTCTTC
18 | TRBD2 | TRBJ2-3 | TRBV27 | NA | CASSQGIGLAGVADTQYF | TGTGCCAGCAGTCAAGGGATTGGGCTAGCGGGAGTAGCAGATACGCAGTATTTT
14 | NA | TRBJ2-1 | TRBV6-5 | NA | CASSPVSSDNEQFF | TGTGCCAGCAGTCCCGTCTCGTCCGACAATGAGCAGTTCTTC
13 | TRBD2 | TRBJ2-1 | TRBV19 | NA | CASSILAGYEQFF | TGTGCCAGTAGTATCCTAGCGGGGTATGAGCAGTTCTTC